The entry below describes one T cell receptor (beta chain). This entry comes from a study of blood T cell repertoires in COVID-19. V gave up 4 bases and J gave up 1 base, with 10 bases separating them. Germline CDR1 SNHLY, CDR2 FYNNEI. CDR3 size: 14 residues. Sequenced by immunoSEQ multiplex PCR; TCRdb stores in-frame clones only, minus some. The sample gives about 350,000 clones, more than 70% of which show up once; less than 6% is in the top ten. The chain couples TRBV2 to TRBJ1-1; no reliable D call. The sequencing input was PBMCs or T cells enriched from blood (not recorded which). This sequence originates from a woman under 40 who had recovered from COVID-19. CDR3 protein: CASSAVRENTEAFF. The CDR3, as DNA: TGTGCCAGCAGTGCGGTCCGGGAGAACACTGAAGCTTTCTTT.